One sample yielded the 27 T cell receptor beta chains listed below, sequenced in a study of blood T cell repertoires in COVID-19. TCRdb's copy holds only in-frame clones and misses some; the assay was immunoSEQ multiplex PCR. Here the sample spans 260,000 or so clones, roughly 89% being singletons. Sequencing input: PBMCs or T cells enriched from blood (not recorded which). These receptors came from a woman between 25 and 40 years old with acute COVID-19.

As DNA, the CDR3 is TGTGCCAGCAGCTTGGGACTAGCGGGGACAGATACGCAGTATTTT. Its translation is CASSLGLAGTDTQYF. The gene calls are TRBV7-9 and TRBJ2-3; 13 nucleotides agree with TRBD2. In germline, CDR1 is SEHNR, CDR2 FQNEAQ (reference sequence). The CDR3 sequence is 15 residues long. Trimming cost V 3 bases and J 3 bases; bases outside gene matches: 0.

The CDR3 sequence: CASSMRAEGELFF. As DNA, the CDR3 is TGTGCCAGTAGTATGAGGGCTGAGGGGGAGCTGTTTTTT. This chain uses TRBV19 with TRBJ2-2, with D possibly TRBD2 on 5 matching bases. CDR3 length: 13 amino acids. Germline CDR1 is LNHDA and CDR2 is SQIVND (reference sequence). Trimming stripped 3 bases from V and 8 bases from J, with 10 bases between.

The chain carries TRBV19 and TRBJ1-4, with 7 bases aligning to TRBD1. The CDR3 is 15 amino acids. V shed 6 bases, J shed 6 bases, and the junction held 10 bases outside the gene matches. From germline, CDR1 is LNHDA and CDR2 SQIVND (reference sequence). CDR3 in DNA: TGTGCCAGTAGCCCCTTCCAGGGGGGAGATGAAAAACTGTTTTTT. Its protein product is CASSPFQGGDEKLFF.

This chain joins TRBV2 and TRBJ1-2; 10 nucleotides align to TRBD1. The V gene end was trimmed by 6 bases and the J gene end by 6 bases; junction bases not matched to a gene: 4. Looked up from germline, CDR1 is SNHLY and CDR2 is FYNNEI. This CDR3 has 13 amino acids. CDR3 protein: CASSVGQGDGYTF. Written as DNA, the CDR3 is TGTGCCAGCAGCGTTGGACAGGGGGATGGCTACACCTTC.

This clone was detected only once. V usage is TRBV7-8 and J usage is TRBJ1-3; D call uncertain. Germline CDR1 is SGHVS and CDR2 is FQNEAQ. This CDR3 is 14 amino acids long. The germline V and J ends were trimmed by 5 bases and 0 bases, with 8 bases remaining between them. This CDR3 is CASSPDNSGNTIYF. The DNA for the CDR3 is TGTGCCAGCAGCCCAGATAACTCTGGAAACACCATATATTTT.

This clone is a singleton in its sample. This chain links TRBV12-3 or TRBV12-4 with TRBJ2-2; D is uncertain. Trimming shortened V by 5 bases and J by 8 bases, and 6 bases separated the two germline ends. The CDR3 loop spans 11 amino acids. The CDR3: CASSPMGELFF. CDR3 nucleotides: TGTGCCAGCAGTCCTATGGGGGAGCTGTTTTTT.

The chain has TRBV7-6 and TRBJ1-4; 10 bases are shared with TRBD1. Germline V gives CDR1 SGHVS, CDR2 FNYEAQ. The CDR3 is 15 amino acids. V shed 4 bases and J 7 bases; nucleotides not matched to a gene: 6. CDR3 nucleotides: TGTGCCAGCAGCTCAAAAGGGACAGGGGTTGAAAAACTGTTTTTT. This translates into CASSSKGTGVEKLFF.

J is TRBJ1-3 and V is TRBV12-5; D remains ambiguous. The CDR3 is 16 amino acids. Germline V gives CDR1 LGHNT, CDR2 FRNRAP. Trimming took 0 bases from V and 0 from J, leaving 9 bases between them. The CDR3, as DNA: TGTGCTAGTGGTTTGGTATATACTAGCTCTGGAAACACCATATATTTT. Protein sequence: CASGLVYTSSGNTIYF.

The J gene is TRBJ2-4, the V gene TRBV10-1; TRBD2 aligns across 7 bases. The germline V gene encodes CDR1 WNHNN and CDR2 SYGVQD (reference sequence). J was trimmed by 8 bases and V by 0 bases; bases with no gene match: 1. The CDR3 loop spans 13 amino acids. In DNA, the CDR3 is TGCGCCAGCAGTGAGTCGGGAGGGGACATTCAGTACTTC. This codes for CASSESGGDIQYF.

This clone was observed once. V and J are TRBV19 and TRBJ1-5; 7 bases align to TRBD1. In germline, CDR1 is LNHDA, CDR2 SQIVND (reference sequence). V lost 5 bases to trimming and J lost 3 bases; unmatched junction nucleotides: 4. The CDR3 contains 14 residues. The CDR3 DNA is TGTGCCAGTAGTCTAGGACAGGACAATCAGCCCCAGCATTTT. Protein sequence: CASSLGQDNQPQHF. Full variable domain (remainder filled in from reference TRBV19 and TRBJ1-5): DGGITQSPKYLFRKEGQNVTLSCEQNLNHDAMYWYRQDPGQGLRLIYYSQIVNDFQKGDIAEGYSVSREKKESFPLTVTSAQKNPTAFYLCASSLGQDNQPQHFGDGTRLSIL.

The rearrangement uses TRBV10-1 and TRBJ2-3, with a possible D match to TRBD2 (5 bases). The length of the CDR3 is 16 residues. V shed 4 bases and J shed 2 bases, with 16 bases lying between them. Germline V gene data show CDR1 as WNHNN and CDR2 as SYGVQD (reference sequence). CDR3 sequence: CASSGGLRDLTDTQYF. CDR3 sequence (DNA): TGCGCCAGCAGTGGGGGTCTCCGGGATCTCACAGATACGCAGTATTTT.

The rearrangement uses TRBV18 and TRBJ2-3, with 10 bases lining up with TRBD1. Germline CDR1 KGHSH, CDR2 LQKENI. This CDR3 spans 18 amino acids. Losses at the gene ends were 3 bases for V and 6 bases for J; bases not matched to a gene: 15. CDR3 sequence reads: CASSPVLPGQGFGDTQYF. CDR3 sequence (DNA): TGTGCCAGCTCACCGGTGCTTCCGGGACAGGGGTTTGGGGATACGCAGTATTTT.

This clone was observed once. The chain links TRBV19 to TRBJ2-7; D is uncertain. There are 13 residues in the CDR3. Trimming stripped 0 bases from V and 7 bases from J, with 10 bases between. The germline gives CDR1 LNHDA, CDR2 SQIVND (reference sequence). The CDR3 here is CASSIENPREQYF. In DNA, the CDR3 is TGTGCCAGTAGTATAGAGAACCCCCGGGAGCAGTACTTC.

The V gene is TRBV27, the J gene TRBJ2-7, with 7 nucleotides matching TRBD1. CDR3 length: 13 residues. The germline CDR1 and CDR2 sequences are MNHEY and SMNVEV (reference sequence). CDR3 sequence reads: CCAAPGQTYEQYF. The DNA for the CDR3 is TGTTGCGCCGCTCCGGGACAGACCTACGAGCAGTACTTC.

The CDR3 nucleotides are TGCGCCAGCAGCGTTCGGGGGGGAGACACTGAAGCTTTCTTT. Its protein product is CASSVRGGDTEAFF. The chain has TRBV4-1 and TRBJ1-1; the D gene is possibly TRBD1 (5 bases). Trimming shortened V by 5 bases and J by 3 bases, and 13 bases separated the two germline ends. CDR3 size: 14 residues. Germline V gene sequence: CDR1 MGHRA, CDR2 YSYEKL.

The chain recombines TRBV30 with TRBJ1-6; D remains ambiguous. This CDR3 has 16 residues. Trimming left V 4 bases short and J 0 bases short, with 13 bases between. The V gene's germline CDR1 is GTSNPN and CDR2 SVGIG (reference sequence). DNA for the CDR3: TGTGCCTGGACCCTTGCGGGGAGCTCCTATAATTCACCCCTCCACTTT. This encodes CAWTLAGSSYNSPLHF.

This chain joins TRBV25-1 and TRBJ2-2; possibly TRBD1 for D (6 bases). The CDR3 totals 18 residues. With 3 bases removed from V and 5 bases from J, the gap between germline ends came to 22 bases. Germline values: CDR1 MGHDK, CDR2 SYGVNS. The CDR3 protein is CASSDPSTGTLSTGELFF. The CDR3 bases are TGTGCCAGCAGTGACCCCAGTACAGGGACCCTGTCTACCGGGGAGCTGTTTTTT.

The genes are TRBV24-1 and TRBJ2-3; 9 bases map to TRBD1. Looked up from germline, CDR1 is KGHDR and CDR2 is SFDVKD. V was clipped by 4 bases and J by 4 bases; unmatched bases: 8. The CDR3 covers 16 residues. CDR3: CATSDPGQGGADTQYF. The CDR3 coding sequence is TGTGCCACCAGTGACCCGGGACAGGGTGGCGCAGATACGCAGTATTTT.

The count of this clone is one. This chain connects TRBV11-3 to TRBJ2-1, with D perhaps TRBD1 (7 bases). In germline, CDR1 is SGHNT, CDR2 YENEEA. Trimming removed 1 base at V and 6 bases at J, with 13 bases between. The CDR3 sequence is 15 residues long. The CDR3: CASSLGAGGGNEQFF. CDR3 bases: TGTGCCAGCAGCTTAGGGGCAGGGGGAGGCAATGAGCAGTTCTTC.

This sequence joins TRBV5-1 and TRBJ1-1; the D gene is possibly TRBD1 (6 bases). Germline CDR1 reads SGHRS; CDR2 reads YFSETQ. The germline V and J ends were trimmed by 8 bases and 4 bases, with 15 bases remaining between them. CDR3 length: 13 amino acids. In nucleotides, the CDR3 is TGCGCCAGTCGACTCCTAGGGGGCACTGAAGCTTTCTTT. This encodes CASRLLGGTEAFF.

Remarks on this clone: The sample contains more than one DNA sequence encoding this CDR3. This rearrangement joins TRBV27 to TRBJ1-1; D unresolved. CDR3 length: 12 residues. In germline, CDR1 is MNHEY, CDR2 SMNVEV (reference sequence). Trimming pared 8 bases from V and 3 bases from J, leaving 10 bases between. The CDR3 DNA reads TGTGCCAGCCGAACGGGAGACACTGAAGCTTTCTTT. The encoded protein is CASRTGDTEAFF.

The chain couples TRBV9 to TRBJ1-1; no clear D. The CDR3 runs 14 residues. From germline, CDR1 is SGDLS and CDR2 YYNGEE. Trimming cost V 0 bases and J 1 base, with 7 bases left between them. The CDR3 sequence: CASSVDGGNTEAFF. CDR3 in DNA: TGTGCCAGCAGCGTAGATGGAGGGAACACTGAAGCTTTCTTT.

V usage is TRBV6-5 and J usage is TRBJ2-2; no clear D. The CDR3 runs to 14 residues. Trimming took off 4 bases at V and 0 bases at J, with 6 bases between the two ends. Germline V gene data show CDR1 as MNHEY and CDR2 as SVGAGI. CDR3 bases: TGTGCCAGCAGTTTACAGACGAACACCGGGGAGCTGTTTTTT. Protein: CASSLQTNTGELFF.

This chain connects TRBV6-5 to TRBJ1-1; 7 nucleotides agree with TRBD1. This CDR3 spans 14 amino acids. Germline CDR1 is MNHEY and CDR2 is SVGAGI. V dropped 6 bases and J dropped 9; count of bases not matched to a gene: 13. The CDR3 is CASSPIPTGAQAFF. CDR3 in DNA: TGTGCCAGCAGCCCGATACCTACAGGGGCTCAAGCTTTCTTT.

The chain is built from TRBV4-1 and TRBJ1-5; a weak D match, TRBD1 (5 bases). Germline V gene data show CDR1 as MGHRA and CDR2 as YSYEKL. The CDR3 loop spans 17 amino acids. V dropped 0 bases and J dropped 5 bases, with 17 bases sitting between them. CDR3 in amino acids: CASSQDPPAGGDQPQHF. CDR3 nucleotide sequence: TGCGCCAGCAGCCAAGACCCACCGGCGGGAGGGGATCAGCCCCAGCATTTT.

This clone has a single count. The chain employs TRBV2 and TRBJ1-2; D unresolved. Germline V gene data show CDR1 as SNHLY and CDR2 as FYNNEI. Between the trimmed V and J ends, which lost 6 bases and 1 base, there was a span of 12 bases. The length of the CDR3 is 14 residues. CDR3 nucleotide sequence: TGTGCCAGCAGACATGACACTCGTAACTATGGCTACACCTTC. Translation gives CASRHDTRNYGYTF.

The chain links TRBV5-6 to TRBJ2-5, with D perhaps matching TRBD2 (7 bases). The V gene's germline CDR1 is SGHDT and CDR2 YYEEEE. The CDR3 sequence is 14 residues long. Trimming shortened V by 0 bases and J by 5 bases, and 11 bases separated the two germline ends. CDR3 sequence: CASSLEGGLETQYF. The CDR3 bases are TGTGCCAGCAGCTTGGAGGGGGGGTTGGAGACCCAGTACTTC.